A selection of T cell receptor beta chains follows, all from one sample in a study of blood T cell repertoires in COVID-19. Libraries were prepared by immunoSEQ multiplex PCR; TCRdb keeps only in-frame clonotypes and omits some of them. This table has about 43,000 clones, around 86% appearing once. Sequenced input: peripheral blood. The receptor set was obtained from a woman older than 75 with acute or convalescent COVID-19. Each CDR3 is given with its conserved first and last residue. Fields, in order: V gene, clone size, D gene, J gene, CDR3 DNA, CDR3 protein. The D gene is left open where the match is weak. Clone size is stated in some rows and not others, as once, few, many or a class when expanded.

>TRBV10-3|.|.|TRBJ2-3
TGTGCCATCAGCCGGGACTCTGGCACAGATACGCAGTATTTT
CAISRDSGTDTQYF
>TRBV9|.|.|TRBJ2-2
TGTGCCAGCAGCGTAGCCTTGAACACCGGGGAGCTGTTTTTT
CASSVALNTGELFF
>TRBV29-1|.|TRBD1|TRBJ1-2
TGCAGCGTTGAAGACTTTGACAGGGTCCAGGGAGGCTACACCTTC
CSVEDFDRVQGGYTF
>TRBV7-9|.|TRBD1|TRBJ2-5
TGTGCCAGCAGCCGCACCGGGGACAGGGGAGAGACCCAGTACTTC
CASSRTGDRGETQYF
>TRBV5-1|.|.|TRBJ1-2
TGCGCCAGCAGCTTAGACAGCCGGGGCTACACCTTC
CASSLDSRGYTF
>TRBV19|.|.|TRBJ1-3
TGTGCCAGTAGTCCCGGAGGGATCTCTGGAAACACCATATATTTT
CASSPGGISGNTIYF
>TRBV7-2|.|TRBD2|TRBJ2-5
TGTGCCAGCAAAGCGGGGGGGCAAGAGACCCAGTACTTC
CASKAGGQETQYF
>TRBV9|few|.|TRBJ1-6
TGTGCCAGCAGCGTAGCCGGCATTAGACTCCGCAGCTCCTATAATTCACCCCTCCACTTT
CASSVAGIRLRSSYNSPLHF
>TRBV18|few|TRBD1|TRBJ2-3
TGTGCCAGCTCACCACGGGGGACAGGGGGCACAGATACGCAGTATTTT
CASSPRGTGGTDTQYF
>TRBV27|.|.|TRBJ2-1
TGTGCCAGCAGGGGCGAAGGGGTCATCAACAATGAGCAGTTCTTC
CASRGEGVINNEQFF
>TRBV7-8|.|TRBD1|TRBJ1-3
TGTGCCAGCAGCTTAGCGTCGACAGGGAATGGAAACACCATATATTTT
CASSLASTGNGNTIYF
>TRBV6-4|.|TRBD1|TRBJ1-5
TGTGCCAGCAGGGGACAGGGGCGCAATCAGCCCCAGCATTTT
CASRGQGRNQPQHF
>TRBV28|few|.|TRBJ2-7
TGTGCCAGCATGGCAGGGGAGAAATACGAGCAGTACTTC
CASMAGEKYEQYF
>TRBV2|.|.|TRBJ1-4
TGTGCCAGCTTGGGACTCCCCGGGGAAAAACTGTTTTTT
CASLGLPGEKLFF
>TRBV6-1|few|.|TRBJ1-5
TGTGCCAGCAGTGAACATTTGAGGGTCAATCAGCCCCAGCATTTT
CASSEHLRVNQPQHF
>TRBV28|.|.|TRBJ2-7
TGTGCCAGCGGGGCAATCTACGAGCAGTACTTC
CASGAIYEQYF
>TRBV2|.|TRBD1|TRBJ2-1
TGTGCCAGCAGTAAAGTGGGACAGGGGCTCTATGAGCAGTTCTTC
CASSKVGQGLYEQFF
>TRBV2|.|TRBD1|TRBJ1-2
TGTGCCAGCAGGGGAGGGACAGGGAATTCTGGCTACACCTTC
CASRGGTGNSGYTF
>TRBV11-2|.|.|TRBJ1-4
TGTGCCAGCAGCTCACATCAGACTAGTGAAAAACTGTTTTTT
CASSSHQTSEKLFF
>TRBV11-2|.|.|TRBJ2-7
TGTGCCAGCAGCTTGGGCTACTCCTCCTACGAGCAGTACTTC
CASSLGYSSYEQYF
>TRBV19|.|.|TRBJ2-7
TGTGCCAGTAGTATAGTGAGAGCGGCCATCTACGAGCAGTACTTC
CASSIVRAAIYEQYF
>TRBV4-2|.|.|TRBJ2-5
TGTGCCAGCAGCCAGGTGAGGGAAGGGCCGACCCAGTACTTC
CASSQVREGPTQYF
>TRBV30|.|.|TRBJ1-2
TGTGCCTGGGGGGTTGGTGAGGGCGGCTACACCTTC
CAWGVGEGGYTF
>TRBV6-5|.|.|TRBJ2-3
TGTGCCAGCAGCCGCCCTTCTTCACAGGGAGATACGCAGTATTTT
CASSRPSSQGDTQYF
>TRBV2|.|TRBD1|TRBJ2-1
TGTGCCAGCAGTGAGGGACAGGGATTGTATGAGCAGTTCTTC
CASSEGQGLYEQFF
>TRBV5-5|.|.|TRBJ2-7
TGTGCCAGCAGCCTGTCTGGCGGGACCTACGAGCAGTACTTC
CASSLSGGTYEQYF
>TRBV6-5|.|TRBD1|TRBJ1-2
TGTGCCAGCAGTTACTCGGCAGGGGGCGCATACTATGGCTACACCTTC
CASSYSAGGAYYGYTF
>TRBV3-1/TRBV3-2|.|TRBD1|TRBJ1-2
TGTGCCAGCAGCCAACACGACAGGGGGTATGGCTACACCTTC
CASSQHDRGYGYTF
>TRBV7-9|.|TRBD1|TRBJ1-6
TGTGCCAGCAGCGCCGGGACAGGGGGATCACCCCTCCACTTT
CASSAGTGGSPLHF
>TRBV3-1/TRBV3-2|.|TRBD1|TRBJ2-1
TGTGCCAGCAGCCAGCTACTACAGGGGGCGTCCTACAATGAGCAGTTCTTC
CASSQLLQGASYNEQFF
>TRBV6-6|.|.|TRBJ1-3
TGTGCCAGCAGTCCCGGGGACACTTATGGAAACACCATATATTTT
CASSPGDTYGNTIYF
>TRBV9|once|.|TRBJ1-4
TGTGCCAGCAGCGTAGGGCCAGGGGCGGGAGATGAAAAACTGTTTTTT
CASSVGPGAGDEKLFF
>TRBV30|.|TRBD1|TRBJ1-5
TGTGCCTGGGGAAACCGGGACAGGGGAAGGAATCAGCCCCAGCATTTT
CAWGNRDRGRNQPQHF
>TRBV2|.|TRBD2|TRBJ2-7
TGTGCCAGCTGTGGGCGGGGGGCAGGGCGCTACGAGCAGTACTTC
CASCGRGAGRYEQYF
>TRBV2|.|.|TRBJ1-1
TGTGCCAGCAGTGGCTACTTGAACACTGAAGCTTTCTTT
CASSGYLNTEAFF
>TRBV12-3/TRBV12-4|once|TRBD2|TRBJ2-5
TGTGCCAGCAGCCCTAGCGGGGCTGAGACCCAGTACTTC
CASSPSGAETQYF